These T cell receptor beta chains were read from a single sample in a study of patients and donors after allogeneic stem cell transplantation. TCRdb recomputed calls from the RT-PCR reads with MiXCR, one row per CDR3 protein. Here the sample spans 390,000 or so distinct CDR3 sequences, under 20% being singletons. The source material was blood, either unsorted or a sorted T cell fraction (not recorded which). These receptors were taken from a human donor who was either an allogeneic HSCT recipient or a stem cell or donor lymphocyte infusion donor (not recorded which). It is not recorded whose cells these are; they may come from a transplant donor. The CDR3 runs from the conserved cysteine through the conserved F or W. A D gene is named only where the DNA matches it firmly. Clone sizes are given selectively: once, few, many, or a class where the clone is expanded.

J gene: TRBJ2-5; V gene: TRBV20-1; clone size: few; D gene: NA; CDR3 DNA: TGCAGTGCTAGAGCGGTTGGCGTGGAGACCCAGTACTTC; CDR3 protein: CSARAVGVETQYF
J gene: TRBJ1-6; V gene: TRBV27; clone size: NA; D gene: NA; CDR3 DNA: TGTGCCAGCAGTTTAAGTACAACAGGGACCAATAATTCACCCCTCCACTTT; CDR3 protein: CASSLSTTGTNNSPLHF
J gene: TRBJ2-2; V gene: TRBV3-1; clone size: NA; D gene: NA; CDR3 DNA: TGTGCCAGCAGCCAATTGTCGGGAGTAGAGACCGGGGAGCTGTTTTTT; CDR3 protein: CASSQLSGVETGELFF
J gene: TRBJ1-5; V gene: TRBV7-6; clone size: NA; D gene: NA; CDR3 DNA: TGTGCCAGCAGCTTAAACCCTAGCAATCAGCCCCAGCATTTT; CDR3 protein: CASSLNPSNQPQHF
J gene: TRBJ1-2; V gene: TRBV12-3/TRBV12-4; clone size: many; D gene: NA; CDR3 DNA: TGTGCCAGCAGTCCTTTCACGAACTATGGCTACACCTTC; CDR3 protein: CASSPFTNYGYTF
J gene: TRBJ2-7; V gene: TRBV7-3; clone size: few; D gene: TRBD2; CDR3 DNA: TGTGCCAGCAGCGCAACCTCTAGCGGGAGCTCCCCCTACGAGCAGTACTTC; CDR3 protein: CASSATSSGSSPYEQYF
J gene: TRBJ1-1; V gene: TRBV7-9; clone size: NA; D gene: TRBD1; CDR3 DNA: TGTGCCAGCAGCTCCGGGACAGACTACACTGAAGCTTTCTTT; CDR3 protein: CASSSGTDYTEAFF
J gene: TRBJ2-1; V gene: TRBV19; clone size: few; D gene: NA; CDR3 DNA: TGTGCCAGTAGCAACTCGGACCGGGGGTACAATGAGCAGTTCTTC; CDR3 protein: CASSNSDRGYNEQFF
J gene: TRBJ2-5; V gene: TRBV20-1; clone size: few; D gene: TRBD1; CDR3 DNA: TGCAGTGCTAGAGATCTCGTACAGGGGCCCCAGTACTTC; CDR3 protein: CSARDLVQGPQYF
J gene: TRBJ2-2; V gene: TRBV4-3; clone size: many; D gene: TRBD1; CDR3 DNA: TGCGCCAGCAGCCCGAGATGGGACAGGGTCCCGAACACCGGGGAGCTGTTTTTT; CDR3 protein: CASSPRWDRVPNTGELFF
J gene: TRBJ2-7; V gene: TRBV7-2; clone size: NA; D gene: NA; CDR3 DNA: TGTGCCAGCAGCTCAGCTAGAGTCGGCGAGCAGTACTTC; CDR3 protein: CASSSARVGEQYF
J gene: TRBJ2-7; V gene: TRBV10-3; clone size: NA; D gene: TRBD2; CDR3 DNA: TGTGCCACCACAGATCCCGGACTAGCGGCCGAGCAGTACTTC; CDR3 protein: CATTDPGLAAEQYF
J gene: TRBJ1-4; V gene: TRBV20-1; clone size: few; D gene: NA; CDR3 DNA: TGCAGTGCTAGAGATGGGCGGGTAAATGCTGCAACTAATGAAAAACTGTTTTTT; CDR3 protein: CSARDGRVNAATNEKLFF
J gene: TRBJ2-1; V gene: TRBV9; clone size: few; D gene: TRBD2; CDR3 DNA: TGTGCCAGCAGCGTAGCGCTAGCGGGGCTCTCCAATGAGCAGTTCTTC; CDR3 protein: CASSVALAGLSNEQFF
J gene: TRBJ2-1; V gene: TRBV20-1; clone size: few; D gene: NA; CDR3 DNA: TGCAGTGCCTCAGTAGGGAATGAGCAGTTCTTC; CDR3 protein: CSASVGNEQFF
J gene: TRBJ2-7; V gene: TRBV20-1; clone size: NA; D gene: TRBD1; CDR3 DNA: TGCAGTGCTAGGAGGACAGGGAAGGTGGGCGAGCAGTACTTC; CDR3 protein: CSARRTGKVGEQYF
J gene: TRBJ1-2; V gene: TRBV5-1; clone size: NA; D gene: NA; CDR3 DNA: TGCGCCAGCAGCTTGGGTGACACGGGTTCTGGCTACACCTTC; CDR3 protein: CASSLGDTGSGYTF
J gene: TRBJ1-1; V gene: TRBV7-8; clone size: few; D gene: NA; CDR3 DNA: TGTGCCAGCAGCTTATGGGTAGATTTGAACACTGAAGCTTTCTTT; CDR3 protein: CASSLWVDLNTEAFF
J gene: TRBJ2-6; V gene: TRBV11-2; clone size: NA; D gene: NA; CDR3 DNA: TGTGCCAGCACCCCCATTAGGACTGGGGCCAACGTCCTGACTTTC; CDR3 protein: CASTPIRTGANVLTF
J gene: TRBJ1-2; V gene: TRBV6-1; clone size: few; D gene: NA; CDR3 DNA: TGTGCCAGCAGTGAAGCTCGGGGGGCGATAGACTATGGCTACACCTTC; CDR3 protein: CASSEARGAIDYGYTF
J gene: TRBJ2-2; V gene: TRBV7-2; clone size: NA; D gene: NA; CDR3 DNA: TGTGCCAGCAGCTTAGCCCTTCGGGGTAGCCCCGGGGAGCTGTTTTTT; CDR3 protein: CASSLALRGSPGELFF
J gene: TRBJ2-2; V gene: TRBV12-3/TRBV12-4; clone size: NA; D gene: TRBD2; CDR3 DNA: TGTGCCAGCAGCCCTAGCGGGCGCCCGGGCACCGGGGAGCTGTTTTTT; CDR3 protein: CASSPSGRPGTGELFF
J gene: TRBJ1-3; V gene: TRBV29-1; clone size: few; D gene: TRBD1; CDR3 DNA: TGCAGCGTTGAAGTTCCTACAGGGGGTTCGGGAAACACCATATATTTT; CDR3 protein: CSVEVPTGGSGNTIYF
J gene: TRBJ1-6; V gene: TRBV6-5; clone size: few; D gene: NA; CDR3 DNA: TGTGCCAGCAGTTACAACGGGGGTCAATCACCCCTCCACTTT; CDR3 protein: CASSYNGGQSPLHF
J gene: TRBJ2-3; V gene: TRBV24-1; clone size: NA; D gene: TRBD1; CDR3 DNA: TGTGCCACCAGTGTCCCACGACAGGGTACGGGGTGGACAGATACGCAGTATTTT; CDR3 protein: CATSVPRQGTGWTDTQYF
J gene: TRBJ2-3; V gene: TRBV6-2/TRBV6-3; clone size: NA; D gene: NA; CDR3 DNA: TGTGCCAGCAGTTACTCGTCCGGGACTAGCACAGATACGCAGTATTTT; CDR3 protein: CASSYSSGTSTDTQYF
J gene: TRBJ2-4; V gene: TRBV2; clone size: few; D gene: NA; CDR3 DNA: TGTGCCAGCGGGAGAGTTAGATTAGCCAAAAACATTCAGTACTTC; CDR3 protein: CASGRVRLAKNIQYF
J gene: TRBJ2-7; V gene: TRBV12-3/TRBV12-4; clone size: few; D gene: NA; CDR3 DNA: TGTGCCAGCAGTTTTGGCCATTCGTCCTACGAGCAGTACTTC; CDR3 protein: CASSFGHSSYEQYF
J gene: TRBJ2-1; V gene: TRBV19; clone size: NA; D gene: TRBD2; CDR3 DNA: TGTGCCAGTAGTATGTTGGGACTAGCGCCCAATGAGCAGTTCTTC; CDR3 protein: CASSMLGLAPNEQFF
J gene: TRBJ2-3; V gene: TRBV3-1; clone size: NA; D gene: TRBD1; CDR3 DNA: TGTGCCAGCAGCCAAAGACAGGGGAAGGGTACGCAGTATTTT; CDR3 protein: CASSQRQGKGTQYF
J gene: TRBJ2-1; V gene: TRBV11-1; clone size: few; D gene: NA; CDR3 DNA: TGTGCCAGCCCCGGCCTAAAGGAGCAGTTCTTC; CDR3 protein: CASPGLKEQFF
J gene: TRBJ2-7; V gene: TRBV4-2; clone size: NA; D gene: NA; CDR3 DNA: TGTGCCAGCAGCTTCTGGGGGGGCCTGTACGAGCAGTACTTC; CDR3 protein: CASSFWGGLYEQYF
J gene: TRBJ2-3; V gene: TRBV2; clone size: NA; D gene: NA; CDR3 DNA: TGTGCCAGCAGTGAGGATACTAGCACAGATACGCAGTATTTT; CDR3 protein: CASSEDTSTDTQYF
J gene: TRBJ1-2; V gene: TRBV21-1; clone size: few; D gene: NA; CDR3 DNA: TGTGCCAGCGGGGACATCAGTGGCTACACCTTC; CDR3 protein: CASGDISGYTF
J gene: TRBJ2-5; V gene: TRBV19; clone size: NA; D gene: NA; CDR3 DNA: TGTGCCAGTAGTATTGCTGCGTGGGGGCGAGAGACCCAGTACTTC; CDR3 protein: CASSIAAWGRETQYF
J gene: TRBJ1-2; V gene: TRBV5-6; clone size: NA; D gene: NA; CDR3 DNA: TGTGCCAGCAGCCTAAATAGGTGGCGATCCTATGGCTACACCTTC; CDR3 protein: CASSLNRWRSYGYTF
J gene: TRBJ1-1; V gene: TRBV7-6; clone size: NA; D gene: TRBD1; CDR3 DNA: TGTGCCAGCAGCTTAGGGGGCCGGGACAGGGACACTGAAGCTTTCTTT; CDR3 protein: CASSLGGRDRDTEAFF
J gene: TRBJ2-7; V gene: TRBV15; clone size: few; D gene: NA; CDR3 DNA: TGTGCCACCAGCTTTCAGGGGAATTCGGAGCAGTACTTC; CDR3 protein: CATSFQGNSEQYF
J gene: TRBJ2-3; V gene: TRBV6-2/TRBV6-3; clone size: few; D gene: NA; CDR3 DNA: TGTGCCAGCATTTCCCCCCCAGCGGCCGATACGCAGTATTTT; CDR3 protein: CASISPPAADTQYF
J gene: TRBJ1-2; V gene: TRBV19; clone size: NA; D gene: NA; CDR3 DNA: TGTGCCAGTAGTAGCCCGAGAAAGGGGCCGCGGGGCTACACCTTC; CDR3 protein: CASSSPRKGPRGYTF
J gene: TRBJ2-6; V gene: TRBV7-9; clone size: few; D gene: NA; CDR3 DNA: TGTGCCAGCAGCCTCCCCAAGGGCGTCCTGACTTTC; CDR3 protein: CASSLPKGVLTF
J gene: TRBJ1-4; V gene: TRBV12-3/TRBV12-4; clone size: NA; D gene: NA; CDR3 DNA: TGTGCCAGCAGTATCGGGGGCGCGGCTAATGAAAAACTGTTTTTT; CDR3 protein: CASSIGGAANEKLFF
J gene: TRBJ2-2; V gene: TRBV9; clone size: few; D gene: NA; CDR3 DNA: TGTGCCAGCAGCGAGCGAGGGCGGGCGGCCACCGGGGAGCTGTTTTTT; CDR3 protein: CASSERGRAATGELFF
J gene: TRBJ1-1; V gene: TRBV20-1; clone size: NA; D gene: NA; CDR3 DNA: TGCAGTGCTAGAGACGGCCTAAACACTGAAGCTTTCTTT; CDR3 protein: CSARDGLNTEAFF
J gene: TRBJ2-1; V gene: TRBV7-9; clone size: NA; D gene: NA; CDR3 DNA: TGTGCCAGCAGCTTAGATGTTAGTTGGCCCGGTTACAATGAGCAGTTCTTC; CDR3 protein: CASSLDVSWPGYNEQFF
J gene: TRBJ1-3; V gene: TRBV5-1; clone size: many; D gene: NA; CDR3 DNA: TGCGCCAGCAGCGTGACAGGTGACGGAAACACCATATATTTT; CDR3 protein: CASSVTGDGNTIYF
J gene: TRBJ2-1; V gene: TRBV5-6; clone size: NA; D gene: TRBD2; CDR3 DNA: TGTGCCAGCAGCTTGGCGGGACTAGCGCCCCGGTACAATGAGCAGTTCTTC; CDR3 protein: CASSLAGLAPRYNEQFF
J gene: TRBJ1-1; V gene: TRBV7-4; clone size: few; D gene: NA; CDR3 DNA: TGTGCCAGCAGCTATCAGGTTACGAACACTGAAGCTTTCTTT; CDR3 protein: CASSYQVTNTEAFF
J gene: TRBJ1-2; V gene: TRBV12-3/TRBV12-4; clone size: few; D gene: NA; CDR3 DNA: TGTGCCAGCAGTTCGGGGGGGACTCCTCGTGGCTACACCTTC; CDR3 protein: CASSSGGTPRGYTF
J gene: TRBJ1-5; V gene: TRBV12-3/TRBV12-4; clone size: NA; D gene: NA; CDR3 DNA: TGTGCCAGCAGTACGACAGATAGCAATCAGCCCCAGCATTTT; CDR3 protein: CASSTTDSNQPQHF
J gene: TRBJ2-7; V gene: TRBV3-1; clone size: few; D gene: NA; CDR3 DNA: TGTGCCAGCAGCCCCCGGGACGTACCCTACGAGCAGTACTTC; CDR3 protein: CASSPRDVPYEQYF
J gene: TRBJ1-2; V gene: TRBV12-3/TRBV12-4; clone size: many; D gene: TRBD1; CDR3 DNA: TGTGCCAGCAGAAAAAACAGGGGGCTCGGTGGCTACACCTTC; CDR3 protein: CASRKNRGLGGYTF
J gene: TRBJ1-4; V gene: TRBV2; clone size: few; D gene: NA; CDR3 DNA: TGTGCCAGCAGGCCTGTTGTTGGGACTCGGGCTAATGAAAAACTGTTTTTT; CDR3 protein: CASRPVVGTRANEKLFF
J gene: TRBJ1-2; V gene: TRBV20-1; clone size: few; D gene: TRBD1; CDR3 DNA: TGCAGTGCTGTTTCTAAGTGGACAGGGGTTAACTATGGCTACACCTTC; CDR3 protein: CSAVSKWTGVNYGYTF
J gene: TRBJ1-2; V gene: TRBV7-9; clone size: NA; D gene: NA; CDR3 DNA: TGTGCCAGCAGCTTAGAAGATCGCGGGGCCTATGGCTACACCTTC; CDR3 protein: CASSLEDRGAYGYTF
J gene: TRBJ2-5; V gene: TRBV7-9; clone size: few; D gene: NA; CDR3 DNA: TGTGCCAGCAGCTTAGACCCAGGGCCAGAGACCCAGTACTTC; CDR3 protein: CASSLDPGPETQYF
J gene: TRBJ2-7; V gene: TRBV7-2; clone size: few; D gene: NA; CDR3 DNA: TGTGCCAGCAGCTTAGGGAGGGGGAGGTACGAGCAGTACTTC; CDR3 protein: CASSLGRGRYEQYF
J gene: TRBJ2-2; V gene: TRBV18; clone size: NA; D gene: NA; CDR3 DNA: TGTGCCAGCTCACCACGTCCGGTGAACACCGGGGAGCTGTTTTTT; CDR3 protein: CASSPRPVNTGELFF
J gene: TRBJ1-1; V gene: TRBV5-6; clone size: few; D gene: TRBD1; CDR3 DNA: TGTGCCAGCAGCCGGGACAGGAAGATGCTAGAAGAAGCTTTCTTT; CDR3 protein: CASSRDRKMLEEAFF
J gene: TRBJ2-5; V gene: TRBV5-1; clone size: NA; D gene: TRBD1; CDR3 DNA: TGCGCCAGCAGCCCCGGGACAGGGTACTCGGAGACCCAGTACTTC; CDR3 protein: CASSPGTGYSETQYF